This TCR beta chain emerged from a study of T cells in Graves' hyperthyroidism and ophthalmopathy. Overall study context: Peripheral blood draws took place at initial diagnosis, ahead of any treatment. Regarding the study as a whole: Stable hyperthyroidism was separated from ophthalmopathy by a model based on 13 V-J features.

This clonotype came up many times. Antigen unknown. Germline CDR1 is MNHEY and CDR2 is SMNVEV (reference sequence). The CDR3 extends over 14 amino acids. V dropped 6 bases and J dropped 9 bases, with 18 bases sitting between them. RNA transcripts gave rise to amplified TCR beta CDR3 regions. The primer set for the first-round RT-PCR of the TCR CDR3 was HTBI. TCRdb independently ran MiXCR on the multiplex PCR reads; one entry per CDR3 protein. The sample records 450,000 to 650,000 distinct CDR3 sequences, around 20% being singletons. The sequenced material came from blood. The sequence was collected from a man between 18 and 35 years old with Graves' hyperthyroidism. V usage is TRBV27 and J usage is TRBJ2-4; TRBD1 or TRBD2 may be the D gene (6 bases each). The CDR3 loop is CASRVGHPEGIQYF. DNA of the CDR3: TGTGCCAGCAGGGTGGGACACCCGGAGGGCATTCAGTACTTC.